Described below is a single T cell receptor (beta chain) sequence and its context. It was RNA transcripts that yielded the amplified TCR beta CDR3 regions. Carried out on the TCR CDR3, a first-round RT-PCR used the HTBI primer set. TCRdb reprocessed the multiplex PCR reads via MiXCR and lists one record per CDR3 protein. The table records around 600,000 distinct CDR3 sequences, approximately 14% of them present only once. The data belong to a study of T cells in Graves' hyperthyroidism and ophthalmopathy. J gave up 1 base and V 5 bases, and 3 bases lay outside the gene matches. This CDR3 has 14 amino acids. Germline V gene data show CDR1 as SGHTA and CDR2 as FQGNSA.

The chain carries TRBV7-2 and TRBJ2-3; 7 nucleotides agree with TRBD1. The TCR was taken from a young woman with Graves' ophthalmopathy. Input material: blood. The chain's CDR3 is CASSKTGRTDTQYF. The CDR3 DNA is TGTGCCAGCAGCAAGACAGGGCGCACAGATACGCAGTATTTT.